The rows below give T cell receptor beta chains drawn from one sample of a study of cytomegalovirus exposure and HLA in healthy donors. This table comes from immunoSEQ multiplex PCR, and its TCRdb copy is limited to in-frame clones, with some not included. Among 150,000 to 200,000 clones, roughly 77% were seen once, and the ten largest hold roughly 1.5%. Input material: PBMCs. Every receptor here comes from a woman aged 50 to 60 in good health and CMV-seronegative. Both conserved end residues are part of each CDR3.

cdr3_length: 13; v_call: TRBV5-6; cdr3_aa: CASSYRGSYEQYF
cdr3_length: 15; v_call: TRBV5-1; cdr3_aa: CASSLAQRERDEQFF
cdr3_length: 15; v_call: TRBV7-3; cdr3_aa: CASSSLAGGPYEQYF
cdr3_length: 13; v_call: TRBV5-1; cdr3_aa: CASTRAQGEKLFF
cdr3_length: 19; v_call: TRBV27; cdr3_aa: CASSFSGTGRRGANYGYTF
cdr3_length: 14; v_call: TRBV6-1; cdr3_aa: CASRPGTGYYGYTF
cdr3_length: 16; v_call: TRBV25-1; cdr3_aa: CASSERLAGPTDTQYF
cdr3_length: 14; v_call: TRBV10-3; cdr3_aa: CASRSDSTPGPQHF
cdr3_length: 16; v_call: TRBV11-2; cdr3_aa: CASSLALSIAKNIQYF
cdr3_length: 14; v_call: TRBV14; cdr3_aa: CASSQESRAGELFF
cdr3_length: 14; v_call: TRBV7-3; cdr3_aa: CASSFGAGGAEAFF
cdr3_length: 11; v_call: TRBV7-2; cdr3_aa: CASSPGYGYTF
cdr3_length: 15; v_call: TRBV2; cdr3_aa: CASSFRRTSRETQYF
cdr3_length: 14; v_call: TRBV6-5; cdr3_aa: CASSYSGGNYGYTF
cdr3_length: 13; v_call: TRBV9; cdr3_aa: CASSPQPGNTQYF
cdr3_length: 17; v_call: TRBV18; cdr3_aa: CASSPPTGWGPTGELFF
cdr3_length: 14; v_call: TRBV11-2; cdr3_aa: CASSSQGTGNTIYF
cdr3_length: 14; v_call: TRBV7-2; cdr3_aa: CASSGTGMYYGYTF
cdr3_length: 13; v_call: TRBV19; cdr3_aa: CASSMYGNTEAFF
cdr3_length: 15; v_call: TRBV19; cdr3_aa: CASSIALGQSGGYTF
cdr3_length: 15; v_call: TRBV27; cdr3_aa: CASSLSSGTNYGYTF
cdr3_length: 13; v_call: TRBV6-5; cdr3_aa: CASGRWGEKTQYF
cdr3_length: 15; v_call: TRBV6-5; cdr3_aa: CASSYGDRADTEAFF
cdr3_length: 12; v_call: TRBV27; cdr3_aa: CASSLRGNEQYF
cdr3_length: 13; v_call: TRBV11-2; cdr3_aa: CASTRTDNTEAFF
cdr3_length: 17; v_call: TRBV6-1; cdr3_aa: CASSEVLVQTLNQPQHF
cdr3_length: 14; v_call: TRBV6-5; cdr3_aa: CASSRGGDSYEQYF
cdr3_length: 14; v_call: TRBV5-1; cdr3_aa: CASSPSTGVYEQYF
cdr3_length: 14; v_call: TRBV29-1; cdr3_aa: CSVEGAGAVNEQFF
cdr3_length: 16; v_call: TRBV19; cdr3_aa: CASTGLGERGNQPQHF
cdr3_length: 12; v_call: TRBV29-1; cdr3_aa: CSVKPGSDEQYF
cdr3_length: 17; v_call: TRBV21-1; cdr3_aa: CASSRGDRRHQNGGYTF
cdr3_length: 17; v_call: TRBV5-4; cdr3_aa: CASSPGRGTLAKNIQYF
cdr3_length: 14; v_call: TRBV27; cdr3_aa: CASSFLDRWGGYTF
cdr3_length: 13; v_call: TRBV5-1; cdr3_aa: CASSAAGDYEQYF
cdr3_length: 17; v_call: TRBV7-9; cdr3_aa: CASSFAPGDPPLYGYTF
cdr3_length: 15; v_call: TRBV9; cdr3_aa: CASSAYPRGNYGYTF
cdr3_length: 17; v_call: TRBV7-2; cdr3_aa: CASSLSSGLGGHNEQFF
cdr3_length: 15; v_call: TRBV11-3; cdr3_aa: CASSFAGASTGELFF
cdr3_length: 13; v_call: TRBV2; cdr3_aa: CASSVHRSHEQYF
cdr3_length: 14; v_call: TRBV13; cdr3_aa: CASSLDRRGDTQYF
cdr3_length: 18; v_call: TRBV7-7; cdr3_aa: CASSLAPRSGGTTDTQYF
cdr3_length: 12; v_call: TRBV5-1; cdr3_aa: CASSLGGHEQFF
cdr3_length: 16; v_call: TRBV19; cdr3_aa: CASTPPGTRNTGELFF
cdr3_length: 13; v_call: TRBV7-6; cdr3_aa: CASSLAIDQPQHF
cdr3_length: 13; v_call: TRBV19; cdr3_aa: CASTGTGPYEQYF
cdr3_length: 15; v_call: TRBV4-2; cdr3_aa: CASSQLQGATGELFF